The 12 T cell receptor beta chains listed next were all sequenced from one sample in a study of shared clonotypes between healthy human individuals (dated by TCRdb to 2019 to 2021). The method was the immunoSEQ multiplex PCR assay. This is the immuneACCESS table as TCRdb keeps it, with only in-frame sequences that have V and J called. A part of the clones is gone; compared with another copy, unresolved V genes explain less than half, and the rest is unexplained. This sample comprises fewer than 1.6 million clones, about 98.5% of them detected only once. The leading ten clones occupy approximately 0.38% of the sample. The sequenced material came from naive CD4+ T cells sorted from blood. Per the publication, the cell subset or site label means: CD45RA+ positively selected. Receptors were obtained from a man aged 30-40 years in good health.

The chain carries TRBV2 and TRBJ2-7; maybe TRBD1 (5 bases). Trimming cost V 6 bases and J 7 bases, with 13 bases left between them. Germline V CDR1 and CDR2: SNHLY, FYNNEI. The CDR3 has 12 residues. The CDR3 bases are TGTGCCAGCAGCCCCGACAGTTTTGAGCAGTACTTC. Protein sequence: CASSPDSFEQYF.

The chain has TRBV28 and TRBJ2-7; 8 nucleotides match TRBD2. The CDR3 is 16 residues long. CDR1 is MDHEN, CDR2 SYDVKM, per germline. V shed 2 bases, J shed 2 bases, and the junction held 8 bases outside the gene matches. The CDR3 DNA sequence: TGTGCCAGCAGTTTAGTATCCGGGAGGGGAACCTACGAGCAGTACTTC. Protein: CASSLVSGRGTYEQYF.

The chain combines TRBV7-6 with TRBJ2-7, with 9 bases fitting TRBD1. The V gene's germline CDR1 is SGHVS and CDR2 FNYEAQ. The CDR3 is 14 amino acids. The V gene end was trimmed by 11 bases and the J gene end by 2 bases; junction bases not matched to a gene: 10. The CDR3 sequence: CAGVRQGVPYEQYF. CDR3 coding DNA: TGTGCCGGGGTAAGACAGGGGGTACCCTACGAGCAGTACTTC.

The V gene is TRBV18, the J gene TRBJ2-2, with no clear D. V shed 4 bases and J shed 0 bases, with 6 bases lying between them. CDR3 length: 14 residues. Germline CDR1 KGHSH, CDR2 LQKENI. The CDR3 DNA reads TGTGCCAGCTCACTAGCCCCGAACACCGGGGAGCTGTTTTTT. Amino acid sequence: CASSLAPNTGELFF. The variable domain in full, with the rest retrieved from reference TRBV18 and TRBJ2-2, is NAGVMQNPRHLVRRRGQEARLRCSPMKGHSHVYWYRQLPEEGLKFMVYLQKENIIDESGMPKERFSAEFPKEGPSILRIQQVVRGDSAAYFCASSLAPNTGELFFGEGSRLTVL.

DNA for the CDR3: TGTGCCAGTATCAAGCGGGACAGGGCGGGCACCGGGGAGCTGTTTTTT. As protein: CASIKRDRAGTGELFF. The chain uses TRBV19 and TRBJ2-2, with TRBD1 identical over 9 bases. Germline loops: CDR1 LNHDA, CDR2 SQIVND (reference sequence). V was clipped by 7 bases and J by 4 bases; unmatched bases: 10. The CDR3 extends over 16 amino acids.

The chain links TRBV2 to TRBJ2-5, with 7 bases matching TRBD2. V shed 5 bases and J 3 bases; nucleotides not matched to a gene: 6. There are 14 residues in the CDR3. Germline V gene lookup returns CDR1 SNHLY and CDR2 FYNNEI. The CDR3 protein is CASSLTSAEETQYF. The CDR3 DNA is TGTGCCAGCAGTTTAACTAGCGCCGAAGAGACCCAGTACTTC.

The chain employs TRBV5-1 and TRBJ2-7; TRBD2 matches at 9 bases. V shed 3 bases, J shed 7 bases, and the junction held 14 bases outside the gene matches. This CDR3 has 16 amino acids. Germline V gene data show CDR1 as SGHRS and CDR2 as YFSETQ. The CDR3 loop reads CASSSPAGGSNGEQYF. The CDR3 bases are TGCGCCAGCAGCTCACCCGCGGGAGGGTCTAACGGGGAGCAGTACTTC.

The chain uses TRBV18 and TRBJ2-5; 8 nucleotides match TRBD2. CDR1 and CDR2 from the germline V gene are KGHSH and LQKENI. The CDR3 totals 20 residues. The V segment lost 3 bases and the J segment 1 base; nucleotides outside the gene matches: 19. CDR3 protein: CASSPGMFRWLAGFQETQYF. The DNA of the CDR3 is TGTGCCAGCTCACCGGGGATGTTTCGTTGGCTAGCGGGTTTCCAAGAGACCCAGTACTTC. The variable domain in full, with the rest retrieved from reference TRBV18 and TRBJ2-5, is NAGVMQNPRHLVRRRGQEARLRCSPMKGHSHVYWYRQLPEEGLKFMVYLQKENIIDESGMPKERFSAEFPKEGPSILRIQQVVRGDSAAYFCASSPGMFRWLAGFQETQYFGPGTRLLVL.

The chain joins TRBV5-1 to TRBJ2-5, with D possibly being TRBD2 (6 bases). The V end was cut by 3 bases, the J end by 5 bases, with 11 bases between. The CDR3 spans 13 residues. Germline V CDR1 and CDR2: SGHRS, YFSETQ. The CDR3 here is CASSYGGRETQYF. The CDR3 bases are TGCGCCAGCAGCTACGGGGGTCGGGAGACCCAGTACTTC.

In regard to this clone: One end of the junction is discordant with germline, which a read error may explain. The rearrangement uses TRBV18 and TRBJ1-1, with D perhaps matching TRBD1 (5 bases). From germline, CDR1 is KGHSH and CDR2 LQKENI. The CDR3 consists of 15 residues. The CDR3 DNA is TGTGCCAGCTCACCCAACCAGGGACTGAAAACTGAAGCTTTCTTT. Amino acids: CASSPNQGLKTEAFF.

With regard to this clone: Other DNA sequences in this specimen translate into the identical CDR3. The gene calls are TRBV28 and TRBJ2-7; D tentatively reads TRBD1 or TRBD2 (5 bases each). Deletions cut 3 bases from V and 4 bases from J, with 10 bases between. This CDR3 is built from 13 residues. Per the germline V gene, CDR1 is MDHEN and CDR2 is SYDVKM. This CDR3 reads CASSLPGPYEQYF. DNA of the CDR3: TGTGCCAGCAGTTTGCCGGGGCCGTACGAGCAGTACTTC.

The V and J genes are TRBV7-9 and TRBJ2-1; D uncertain. This CDR3 is 13 amino acids long. CDR1 and CDR2 from the germline V gene are SEHNR and FQNEAQ (reference sequence). The V end lost 5 bases, the J end lost 4 bases, and 9 bases lay between the germline ends. In DNA form, the CDR3 reads TGTGCCAGCAGCCTATCGACGTACAATGAGCAGTTCTTC. Protein: CASSLSTYNEQFF.